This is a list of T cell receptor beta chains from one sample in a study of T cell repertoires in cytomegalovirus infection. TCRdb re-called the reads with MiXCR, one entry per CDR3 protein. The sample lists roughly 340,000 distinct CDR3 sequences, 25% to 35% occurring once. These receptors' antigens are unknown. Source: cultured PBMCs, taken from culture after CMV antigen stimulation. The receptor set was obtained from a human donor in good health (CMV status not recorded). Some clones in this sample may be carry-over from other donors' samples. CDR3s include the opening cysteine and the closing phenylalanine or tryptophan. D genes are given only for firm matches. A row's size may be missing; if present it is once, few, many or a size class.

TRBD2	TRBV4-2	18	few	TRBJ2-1	TGTGCCAGCAGCCAAGATTATTTGGCTAGCGGGGGAGACAATGAGCAGTTCTTC	CASSQDYLASGGDNEQFF
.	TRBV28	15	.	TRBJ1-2	TGTGCCAGCAGTTTCCAACAGGCAGCTAACTATGGCTACACCTTC	CASSFQQAANYGYTF
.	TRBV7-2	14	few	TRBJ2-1	TGTGCCAGCAGCCCCCCGGGACAAAACAATGAGCAGTTCTTC	CASSPPGQNNEQFF
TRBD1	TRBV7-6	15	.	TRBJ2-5	TGTGCCAGCAGCTTAATGACAGGGGGTCAGGAGACCCAGTACTTC	CASSLMTGGQETQYF
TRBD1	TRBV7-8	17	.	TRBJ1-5	TGTGCCAGCAGCCCAAGAACAGGGGGCTTCAGCAATCAGCCCCAGCATTTT	CASSPRTGGFSNQPQHF
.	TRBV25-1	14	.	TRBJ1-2	TGTGCCAGCAGTGAATTAACAGGAGGCTATGGCTACACCTTC	CASSELTGGYGYTF
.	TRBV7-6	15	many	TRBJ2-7	TGTGCCAGCAGCTTATCGTATGCGGTCTCCTACGAGCAGTACTTC	CASSLSYAVSYEQYF
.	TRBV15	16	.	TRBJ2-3	TGTGCCACCAGCAGAGGCTCGGGGGCCCACACAGATACGCAGTATTTT	CATSRGSGAHTDTQYF
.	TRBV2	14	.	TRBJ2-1	TGTGCCAGCAGTGAAGCTCCAAACCTCGGTGAGCAGTTCTTC	CASSEAPNLGEQFF
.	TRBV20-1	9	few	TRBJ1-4	TGCAGGGAGTCAGACCACCCGGATTTT	CRESDHPDF
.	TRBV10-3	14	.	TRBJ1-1	TGTGCCATCAGCCGGGAGGGGGTGAACACTGAAGCTTTCTTT	CAISREGVNTEAFF
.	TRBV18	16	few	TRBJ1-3	TGTGCCAGCTCACTTCAAGGGGGGAACTCTGGAAACACCATATATTTT	CASSLQGGNSGNTIYF
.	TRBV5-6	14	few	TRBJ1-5	TGTGCCAGCAGCTCCCTCCGAGGGAATCAGCCCCAGCATTTT	CASSSLRGNQPQHF
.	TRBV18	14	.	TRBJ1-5	TGTGCCAGCTCCCGGGACGGCAGCAATCAGCCCCAGCATTTT	CASSRDGSNQPQHF
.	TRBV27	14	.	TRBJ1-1	TGTGCCAGCAGTCTTGGGATAAGGAACACTGAAGCTTTCTTT	CASSLGIRNTEAFF
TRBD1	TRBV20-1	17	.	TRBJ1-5	TGCAGTGCTAGAGATAAGGACAGGTCCAGGAGCAATCAGCCCCAGCATTTT	CSARDKDRSRSNQPQHF
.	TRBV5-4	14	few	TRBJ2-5	TGTGCCAGCAGCTTGGGGACACGGCAAGAGACCCAGTACTTC	CASSLGTRQETQYF
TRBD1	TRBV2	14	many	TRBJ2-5	TGTGCCAGCAGCAACCGGGACAGCGAAGAGACCCAGTACTTC	CASSNRDSEETQYF
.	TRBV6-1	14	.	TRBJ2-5	TGTGCCAGCTCCCCAACACCCATGGGAGAGACCCAGTACTTC	CASSPTPMGETQYF
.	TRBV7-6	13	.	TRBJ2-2	TGTGCCAGCAGCCCCTCGAGCTCCGGGGAGCTGTTTTTT	CASSPSSSGELFF
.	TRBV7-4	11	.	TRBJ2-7	TGTGCCAGCAGCTTGGGAGGAAAGCAGTACTTC	CASSLGGKQYF
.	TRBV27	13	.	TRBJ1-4	TGTGCCAGCAGTCCAGGGCTGAACGAAAAACTGTTTTTT	CASSPGLNEKLFF
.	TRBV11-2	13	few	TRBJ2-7	TGTGCCAGCAGCTTAGTTGACTTCTACGAGCAGTACTTC	CASSLVDFYEQYF